This record looks at one TCR beta chain sequence and its context. The data originate from a study of blood T cell repertoires in COVID-19. Study-level background: Acute and convalescent COVID-19 specimens originated in the United States, Italy and Spain. From T cells, B-cell-depleted T cells, or PBMCs came the material, which was cDNA or gDNA.

Unmatched junction bases numbered 4, after V lost 3 bases and J lost 2 bases. CDR3 length: 15 amino acids. Germline CDR1 and CDR2: SGHKS and YYEKEE (reference sequence). Study processing details: How many nucleated cells were present was estimated from reference gene primer amplification. The table came from immunoSEQ multiplex PCR; TCRdb's copy has only in-frame clones and leaves some out. V and J calls and clone size follow that table, whereas D and trimming were derived from the DNA. The sample records some 280,000 clones, about nine tenths being singletons. The sequencing input was peripheral blood. The sequence was obtained from a woman aged 60-75 years with acute or convalescent COVID-19. This chain uses TRBV5-5 with TRBJ1-2; 10 nucleotides match TRBD1. CDR3 nucleotides: TGTGCCAGCAGCTGGAGGGACAGGGGAAACTATGGCTACACCTTC. Translated, it gives CASSWRDRGNYGYTF.